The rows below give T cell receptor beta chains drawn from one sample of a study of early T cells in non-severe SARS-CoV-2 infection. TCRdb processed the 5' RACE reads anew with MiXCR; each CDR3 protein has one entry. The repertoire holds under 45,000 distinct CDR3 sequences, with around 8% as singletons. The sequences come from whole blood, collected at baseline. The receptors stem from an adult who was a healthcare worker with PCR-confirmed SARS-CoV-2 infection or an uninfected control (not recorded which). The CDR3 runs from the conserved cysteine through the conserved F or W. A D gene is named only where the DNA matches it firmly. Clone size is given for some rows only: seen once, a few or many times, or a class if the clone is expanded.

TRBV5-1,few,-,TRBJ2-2,TGCGCCAGCACCATCGGTGCTAGCACCGGGGAGCTGTTTTTT,CASTIGASTGELFF
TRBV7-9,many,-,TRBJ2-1,TGTGCCAGCAGCTTAGGCTTCTACAATGAGCAGTTCTTC,CASSLGFYNEQFF
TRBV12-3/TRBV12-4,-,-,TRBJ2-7,TGTGCCAGCAGTTTGGGCTCCACCTACGAGCAGTACTTC,CASSLGSTYEQYF
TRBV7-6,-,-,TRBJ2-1,TGTGCCAGCAGCTTAGGTATTAGCTCCTACAATGAGCAGTTCTTC,CASSLGISSYNEQFF
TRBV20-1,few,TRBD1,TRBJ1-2,TGCAGTGCACAGGGGTTGAACTATGGCTACACCTTC,CSAQGLNYGYTF
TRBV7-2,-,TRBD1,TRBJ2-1,TGTGCCAGCAGCCGAGACAGGGTGCCGAGCAATGAGCAGTTCTTC,CASSRDRVPSNEQFF
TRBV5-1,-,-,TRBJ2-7,TGCGCCAGCAGCTCCCGGACCTCCTACGAGCAGTACTTC,CASSSRTSYEQYF
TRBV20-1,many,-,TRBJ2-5,TGCAGTGCTAGGTCGGTCCAAGAGACCCAGTACTTC,CSARSVQETQYF
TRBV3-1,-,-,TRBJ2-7,TGTGCCAGCAGCCAAGATTTGGGGATTACCGACTTC,CASSQDLGITDF
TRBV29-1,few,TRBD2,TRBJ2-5,TGCAGCGTTCTCTTGCGACTAGCGGGGACCCAGTACTTC,CSVLLRLAGTQYF
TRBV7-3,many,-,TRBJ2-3,TGTGCCAGCAGCGCCCAGATGCCGGGGGATACGCAGTATTTT,CASSAQMPGDTQYF
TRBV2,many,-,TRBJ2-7,TGTGCCAGCAATATAGCAGTTTCCTACGAGCAGTACTTC,CASNIAVSYEQYF
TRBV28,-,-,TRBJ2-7,TGTGCCAGCAGTCCGGACCTCCCCTACGAGCAGTACTTC,CASSPDLPYEQYF
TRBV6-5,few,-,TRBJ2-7,TGTGCCGGCAGTAGCCCGGGACGGTCCTACGAGCAGTACTTC,CAGSSPGRSYEQYF
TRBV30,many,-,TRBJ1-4,TGTGCCTGGAGAGGGAGACAGCCTAATGAAAAACTGTTTTTT,CAWRGRQPNEKLFF
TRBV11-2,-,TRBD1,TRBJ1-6,TGTGCCAGCAGCTCCCCCGACAGGGGCAATTCACCCCTCCACTTT,CASSSPDRGNSPLHF
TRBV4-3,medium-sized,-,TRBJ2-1,TGCGCCAGCAGCGAGCGGCGAGCCTCCTCAAATGAGCAGTTCTTC,CASSERRASSNEQFF
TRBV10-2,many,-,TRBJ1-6,TGCGCCAGCTGGGGCGGGAGTAATTCACCCCTCCACTTT,CASWGGSNSPLHF
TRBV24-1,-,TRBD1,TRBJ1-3,TGTGCCACCAGTCAGGGGGCGAATGGAAACACCATATATTTT,CATSQGANGNTIYF
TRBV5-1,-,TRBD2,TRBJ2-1,TGCGCCAGCAGCTTGGAGGGTAGCGGGGGCCCATCGAACAATGAGCAGTTCTTC,CASSLEGSGGPSNNEQFF
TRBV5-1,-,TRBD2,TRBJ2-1,TGCGCCAGCAGCCCCACGGGGGGCTCCTACAATGAGCAGTTCTTC,CASSPTGGSYNEQFF
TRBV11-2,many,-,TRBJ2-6,TGTGCCAGCAGCTACCAGGGAGGTGGGGCCAACGTCCTGACTTTC,CASSYQGGGANVLTF
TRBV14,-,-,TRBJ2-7,TGTGCCAGCAGCCAAGGGGACGGAGAATCCTACGAGCAGTACTTC,CASSQGDGESYEQYF
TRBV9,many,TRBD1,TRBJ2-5,TGTGCCAGCAGCGAGGGACAGGGGCTCCAAGAGACCCAGTACTTC,CASSEGQGLQETQYF
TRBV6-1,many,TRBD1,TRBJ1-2,TGTGCCAGCAGTGGAATACGGACAGGGAACTATGGCTACACCTTC,CASSGIRTGNYGYTF
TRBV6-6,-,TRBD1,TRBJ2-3,TGTGCCAGCACTTTGTACAGGGGTCAGACAGATACGCAGTATTTT,CASTLYRGQTDTQYF
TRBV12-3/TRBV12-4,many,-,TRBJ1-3,TGTGCCAGCAGGCTCGCGAGCTCTGAAAACACCATATATTTT,CASRLASSENTIYF
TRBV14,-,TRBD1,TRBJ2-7,TGTGCCAGCAGCTTAGGACAGGGCACCTACGAGCAGTACTTC,CASSLGQGTYEQYF
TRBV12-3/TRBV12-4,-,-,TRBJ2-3,TGTGCCACCGGGGGCGACTTGGGTTGGGGGACGCAGTATTTT,CATGGDLGWGTQYF
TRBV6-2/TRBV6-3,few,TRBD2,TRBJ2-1,TGTGCCAGCAACACGCTAGCGGGGGCCCGATTCTCCTACAATGAGCAGTTCTTC,CASNTLAGARFSYNEQFF
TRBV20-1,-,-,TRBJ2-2,TGCAGTGCTACGCCCGAACAGTACACCGGGGAGCTGTTTTTT,CSATPEQYTGELFF
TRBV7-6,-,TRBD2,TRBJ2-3,TGTGCCAGCAGCTTAATCCGCGGGGGGGGCACAGATACGCAGTATTTT,CASSLIRGGGTDTQYF
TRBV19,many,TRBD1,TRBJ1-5,TGTGCCAGTAGAACTGGACAGGCTGGCAATCAGCCCCAGCATTTT,CASRTGQAGNQPQHF
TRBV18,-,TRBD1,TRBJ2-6,TGTGCCAGCTCACACAACAGGGGCAGAGACTCTGGGGCCAACGTCCTGACTTTC,CASSHNRGRDSGANVLTF
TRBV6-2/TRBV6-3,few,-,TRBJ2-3,TGTGCCAGCAGTTACTCAACACGGGGGGCCGGGGATACGCAGTATTTT,CASSYSTRGAGDTQYF
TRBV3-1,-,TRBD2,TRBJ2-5,TGTGCCAGCAGCCAACAATCGCAGGGAGGGGAGACCCAGTACTTC,CASSQQSQGGETQYF
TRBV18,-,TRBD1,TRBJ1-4,TGTGCCAGCTCACCGGGACAGGGGGCAACTAATGAAAAACTGTTTTTT,CASSPGQGATNEKLFF
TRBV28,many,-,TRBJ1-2,TGTGCCAGCAGTAGGGGCTATGGCTACACCTTC,CASSRGYGYTF
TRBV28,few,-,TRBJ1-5,TGTGCCAGCAGTCGGGGGCTCAGTCAGCCCCAGCATTTT,CASSRGLSQPQHF
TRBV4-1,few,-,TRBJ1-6,TGCGCCAGCAGCCAAGGGGCCGAAAGCGATAATTCACCCCTCCACTTT,CASSQGAESDNSPLHF
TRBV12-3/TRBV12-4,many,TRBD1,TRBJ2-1,TGTGCCAGCAGTTTTGTCCCAGCCGGGACAGTCACTTTCTTC,CASSFVPAGTVTFF
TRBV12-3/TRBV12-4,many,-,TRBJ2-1,TGTGCCAGCAGGACGGGCTCCCACGGCTACAATGAGCAGTTCTTC,CASRTGSHGYNEQFF
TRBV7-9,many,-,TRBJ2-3,TGTGCCAGCAGCTTATCAGGGGGGCGCACAGATACGCAGTATTTT,CASSLSGGRTDTQYF
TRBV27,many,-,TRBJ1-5,TGTGCCAGCAGTCCCCTCTTGGGGGCGTTTGGCAATCAGCCCCAGCATTTT,CASSPLLGAFGNQPQHF
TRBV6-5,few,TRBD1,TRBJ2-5,TGTGCCAGCATAGACGTAGGACAGGGGCAAGAGACCCAGTACTTC,CASIDVGQGQETQYF
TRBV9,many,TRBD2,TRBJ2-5,TGTGCCAGCAGCGTAGATGGTGCTAGCGGGGAAACCCAGTACTTC,CASSVDGASGETQYF
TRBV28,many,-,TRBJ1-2,TGTGCCGCGCGTTTGGGGGTAGCTAACTATGGCTACACCTTC,CAARLGVANYGYTF
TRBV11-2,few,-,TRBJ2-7,TGTGCCAGCAGCTTTGCGGGGACCTACGAGCAGTACTTC,CASSFAGTYEQYF
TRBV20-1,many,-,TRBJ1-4,TGCAGTGCTAGAGAGGGGCAGGAAAATGAAAAACTGTTTTTT,CSAREGQENEKLFF
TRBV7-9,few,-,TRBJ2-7,TGTGCCAGCAGCTTGTTTCGGTCCCTCTCCTACGAGCAGTACTTC,CASSLFRSLSYEQYF
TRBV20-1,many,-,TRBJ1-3,TGCAGTGCTAGCGTCGAGCGCTCTGGAAACACCATATATTTT,CSASVERSGNTIYF
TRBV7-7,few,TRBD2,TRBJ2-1,TGTGCCAGCAGCTTACTAGCGGGGGGGGATGAGCAGTTCTTC,CASSLLAGGDEQFF